A single sample gave rise to the 9 T cell receptor beta chains below, sequenced in a study of cytomegalovirus exposure and HLA in healthy donors. The PCR made use of 60 Vbeta and 13 Jbeta primers. The method was immunoSEQ multiplex PCR; TCRdb's version includes in-frame clones alone and lacks a portion of them. Here the sample spans 50,000 or so clones, roughly 85% being singletons. The sequenced sample was PBMCs. The receptors here all came from a woman under 30 in good health and CMV-seronegative.

V usage is TRBV6-5 and J usage is TRBJ2-3; the D gene is possibly TRBD2 (5 bases). Trimming removed 0 bases from V and 6 bases from J, with 13 bases in between. The CDR3 loop spans 15 amino acids. Germline assignment: CDR1 MNHEY and CDR2 SVGAGI. This CDR3 is CASSYSRGAKDTQYF. In DNA form, the CDR3 reads TGTGCCAGCAGTTACTCTCGGGGAGCTAAGGATACGCAGTATTTT.

V gene TRBV30 combines with J gene TRBJ2-2; TRBD2 agrees at 8 bases. Germline assignment: CDR1 GTSNPN and CDR2 SVGIG (reference sequence). CDR3 length: 15 amino acids. V was pared by 3 bases and J by 5 bases, with 8 bases of the junction left unmatched. Here the CDR3 reads CAWRGDLAGTGELFF. CDR3 nucleotide sequence: TGTGCCTGGAGAGGGGATTTAGCGGGGACCGGGGAGCTGTTTTTT.

The V gene is TRBV28, the J gene TRBJ2-5; 11 nucleotides agree with TRBD1. In germline, CDR1 is MDHEN, CDR2 SYDVKM. The CDR3 consists of 17 residues. V was clipped by 3 bases and J by 3 bases; unmatched bases: 9. The CDR3 loop is CASSLGAWTGGKETQYF. The CDR3 bases are TGTGCCAGCAGTTTGGGGGCCTGGACAGGGGGCAAAGAGACCCAGTACTTC.

V and J are TRBV27 and TRBJ1-1, with D tentatively TRBD1 (5 bases). With 6 bases removed from V and 1 base from J, the gap between germline ends came to 6 bases. This CDR3 comprises 12 residues. Germline-derived CDR1 and CDR2 are MNHEY and SMNVEV (reference sequence). The CDR3 here is CASRRGNTEAFF. For the CDR3, the DNA is TGTGCCAGCAGAAGGGGGAACACTGAAGCTTTCTTT.

This clone has only one observation. The rearrangement links TRBV11-2 to TRBJ2-3; the D gene is possibly TRBD2 (6 bases). Germline CDR1 reads SGHAT; CDR2 reads FQNNGV. Trimming cost V 5 bases and J 5 bases, with 20 bases left between them. This CDR3 region has 16 residues. The CDR3 protein is CASSPGTGTSVDTQYF. CDR3 coding DNA: TGTGCCAGCAGCCCCGGGACTGGTACATCGGTAGATACGCAGTATTTT.

The chain combines TRBV11-2 with TRBJ2-1; D uncertain. The CDR3 spans 16 residues. Germline assignment: CDR1 SGHAT and CDR2 FQNNGV. V gave up 2 bases and J gave up 1 base, with 12 bases separating them. The CDR3 is CASSLYLELSYNEQFF. CDR3 DNA: TGTGCCAGCAGCTTATACCTGGAGTTATCCTACAATGAGCAGTTCTTC.

The rearrangement uses TRBV5-1 and TRBJ2-7, with 11 bases aligning to TRBD2. The CDR3 is made up of 16 amino acids. Germline V gene sequence: CDR1 SGHRS, CDR2 YFSETQ. Trimming removed 4 bases from V and 2 bases from J; junction bases left unmatched: 8. CDR3 loop: CASSPGGTSGAYEQYF. CDR3 DNA sequence: TGCGCCAGCAGCCCGGGGGGGACTAGCGGCGCCTACGAGCAGTACTTC.

The CDR3 loop is CASSQGWAGYNSPLHF. The CDR3 DNA is TGCGCCAGCAGCCAAGGTTGGGCAGGCTATAATTCACCCCTCCACTTT. The chain links TRBV4-1 to TRBJ1-6; D not certain. This CDR3 spans 16 amino acids. Germline values: CDR1 MGHRA, CDR2 YSYEKL. The V end was cut by 1 base, the J end by 3 bases, with 10 bases between.

The rearrangement links TRBV5-1 to TRBJ1-2; weak D call: TRBD1 (6 bases). CDR1 is SGHRS, CDR2 YFSETQ, per germline. Trimming took 0 bases from V and 1 from J, leaving 16 bases between them. This CDR3 region has 17 residues. CDR3 residues: CASSLVALKGDNYGYTF. Here the CDR3 DNA reads TGCGCCAGCAGCTTGGTGGCCCTCAAGGGGGATAACTATGGCTACACCTTC. Together with reference TRBV5-1 and TRBJ1-2, the CDR3 gives the full variable domain: KAGVTQTPRYLIKTRGQQVTLSCSPISGHRSVSWYQQTPGQGLQFLFEYFSETQRNKGNFPGRFSGRQFSNSRSEMNVSTLELGDSALYLCASSLVALKGDNYGYTFGSGTRLTVV.